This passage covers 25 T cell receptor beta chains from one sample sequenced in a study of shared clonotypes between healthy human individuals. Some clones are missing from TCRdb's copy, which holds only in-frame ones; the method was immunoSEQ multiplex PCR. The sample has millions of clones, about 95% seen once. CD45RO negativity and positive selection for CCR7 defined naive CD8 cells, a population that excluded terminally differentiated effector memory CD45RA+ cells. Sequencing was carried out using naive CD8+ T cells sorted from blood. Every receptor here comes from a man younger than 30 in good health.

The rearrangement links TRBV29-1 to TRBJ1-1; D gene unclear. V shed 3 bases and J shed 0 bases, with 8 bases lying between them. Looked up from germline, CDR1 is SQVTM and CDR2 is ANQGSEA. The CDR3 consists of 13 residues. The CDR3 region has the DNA TGCAGCGTTGACCAGGAGATGAACACTGAAGCTTTCTTT. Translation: CSVDQEMNTEAFF.

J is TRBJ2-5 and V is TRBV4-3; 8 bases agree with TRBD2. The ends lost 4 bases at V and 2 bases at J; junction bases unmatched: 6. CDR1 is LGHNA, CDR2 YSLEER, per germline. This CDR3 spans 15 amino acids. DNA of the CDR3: TGCGCCAGCAGCCTTCATAGCGGGACTCAAGAGACCCAGTACTTC. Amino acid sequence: CASSLHSGTQETQYF.

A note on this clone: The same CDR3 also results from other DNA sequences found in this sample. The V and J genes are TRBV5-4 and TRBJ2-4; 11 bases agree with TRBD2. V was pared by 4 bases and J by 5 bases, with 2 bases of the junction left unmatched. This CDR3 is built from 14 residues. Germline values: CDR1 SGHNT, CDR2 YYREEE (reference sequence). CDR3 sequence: CASSLGLAENIQYF. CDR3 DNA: TGTGCCAGCAGCCTGGGACTAGCGGAAAACATTCAGTACTTC. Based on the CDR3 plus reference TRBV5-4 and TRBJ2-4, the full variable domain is ETGVTQSPTHLIKTRGQQVTLRCSSQSGHNTVSWYQQALGQGPQFIFQYYREEENGRGNFPPRFSGLQFPNYSSELNVNALELDDSALYLCASSLGLAENIQYFGAGTRLSVL.

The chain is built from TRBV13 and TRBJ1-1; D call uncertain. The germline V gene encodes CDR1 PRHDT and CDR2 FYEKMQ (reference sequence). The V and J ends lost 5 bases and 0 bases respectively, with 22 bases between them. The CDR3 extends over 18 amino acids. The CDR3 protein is CASSENQWSSPMNTEAFF. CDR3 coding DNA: TGTGCCAGCAGCGAAAACCAGTGGAGCAGCCCAATGAACACTGAAGCTTTCTTT.

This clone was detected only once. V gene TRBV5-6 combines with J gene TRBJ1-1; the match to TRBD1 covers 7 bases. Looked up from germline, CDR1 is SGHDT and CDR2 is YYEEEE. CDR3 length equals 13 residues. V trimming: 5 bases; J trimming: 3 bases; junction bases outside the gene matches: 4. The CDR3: CASRGTAYTEAFF. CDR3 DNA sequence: TGTGCCAGCAGGGGGACAGCCTACACTGAAGCTTTCTTT.

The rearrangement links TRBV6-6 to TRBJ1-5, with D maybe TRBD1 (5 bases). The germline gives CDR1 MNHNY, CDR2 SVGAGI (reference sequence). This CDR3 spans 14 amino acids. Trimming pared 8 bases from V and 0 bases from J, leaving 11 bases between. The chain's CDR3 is CASGAAHSNQPQHF. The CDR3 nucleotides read TGTGCCAGCGGGGCAGCACATAGCAATCAGCCCCAGCATTTT.

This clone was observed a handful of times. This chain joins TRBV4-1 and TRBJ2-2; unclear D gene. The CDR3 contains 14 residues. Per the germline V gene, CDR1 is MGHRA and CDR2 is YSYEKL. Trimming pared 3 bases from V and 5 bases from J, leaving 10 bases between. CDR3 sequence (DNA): TGCGCCAGCAGCCACCGACTGGGGACCGGGGAGCTGTTTTTT. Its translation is CASSHRLGTGELFF.

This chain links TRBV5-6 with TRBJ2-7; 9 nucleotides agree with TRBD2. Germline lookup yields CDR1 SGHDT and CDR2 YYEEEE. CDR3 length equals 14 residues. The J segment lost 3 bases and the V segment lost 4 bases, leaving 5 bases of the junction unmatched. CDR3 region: CASSMGTSIYEQYF. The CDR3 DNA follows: TGTGCCAGCAGCATGGGGACTAGCATCTACGAGCAGTACTTC.

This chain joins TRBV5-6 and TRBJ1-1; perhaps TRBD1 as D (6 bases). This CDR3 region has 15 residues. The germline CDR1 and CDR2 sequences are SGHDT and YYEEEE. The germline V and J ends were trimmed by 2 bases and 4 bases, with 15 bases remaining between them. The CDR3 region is CASSFGTSPFTEAFF. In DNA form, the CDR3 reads TGTGCCAGCAGCTTCGGGACAAGTCCCTTCACTGAAGCTTTCTTT.

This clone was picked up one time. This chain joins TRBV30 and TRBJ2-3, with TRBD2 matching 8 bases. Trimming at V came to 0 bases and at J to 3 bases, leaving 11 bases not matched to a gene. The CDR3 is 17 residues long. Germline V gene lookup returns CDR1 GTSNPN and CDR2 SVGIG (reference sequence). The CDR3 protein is CAWSVSFGGGRTDTQYF. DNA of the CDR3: TGTGCCTGGAGTGTAAGTTTCGGCGGGGGGCGGACAGATACGCAGTATTTT. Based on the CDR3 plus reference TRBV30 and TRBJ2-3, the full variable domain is SQTIHQWPATLVQPVGSPLSLECTVEGTSNPNLYWYRQAAGRGLQLLFYSVGIGQISSEVPQNLSASRPQDRQFILSSKKLLLSDSGFYLCAWSVSFGGGRTDTQYFGPGTRLTVL.

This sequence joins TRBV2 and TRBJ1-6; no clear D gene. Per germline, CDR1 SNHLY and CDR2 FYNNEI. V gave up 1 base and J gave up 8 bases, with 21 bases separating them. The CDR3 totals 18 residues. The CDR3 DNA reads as TGTGCCAGCAGTGAAGGTCCAGAAGGGAAGCTGGGTGATTCACCCCTCCACTTT. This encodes CASSEGPEGKLGDSPLHF. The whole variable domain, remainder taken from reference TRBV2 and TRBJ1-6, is EPEVTQTPSHQVTQMGQEVILRCVPISNHLYFYWYRQILGQKVEFLVSFYNNEISEKSEIFDDQFSVERPDGSNFTLKIRSTKLEDSAMYFCASSEGPEGKLGDSPLHFGNGTRLTVT.

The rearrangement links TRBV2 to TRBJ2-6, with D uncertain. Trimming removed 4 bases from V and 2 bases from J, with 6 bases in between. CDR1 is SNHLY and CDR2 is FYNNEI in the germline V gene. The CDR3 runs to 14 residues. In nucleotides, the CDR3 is TGTGCCAGCAGTGTTGGGCCTGGGGCCAACGTCCTGACTTTC. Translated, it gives CASSVGPGANVLTF.

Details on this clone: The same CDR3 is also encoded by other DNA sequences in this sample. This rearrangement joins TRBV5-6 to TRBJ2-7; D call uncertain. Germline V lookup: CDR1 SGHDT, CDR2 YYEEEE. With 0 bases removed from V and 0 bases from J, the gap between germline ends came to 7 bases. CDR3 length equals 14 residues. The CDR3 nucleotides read TGTGCCAGCAGCTTGGCTGGGTTCTCCTACGAGCAGTACTTC. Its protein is CASSLAGFSYEQYF.

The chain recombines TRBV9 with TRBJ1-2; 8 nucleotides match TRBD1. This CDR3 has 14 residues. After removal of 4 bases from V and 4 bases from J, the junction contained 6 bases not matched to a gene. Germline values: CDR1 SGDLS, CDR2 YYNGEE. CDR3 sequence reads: CASSPQGAGYGYTF. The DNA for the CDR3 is TGTGCCAGCAGCCCCCAGGGGGCCGGCTATGGCTACACCTTC.

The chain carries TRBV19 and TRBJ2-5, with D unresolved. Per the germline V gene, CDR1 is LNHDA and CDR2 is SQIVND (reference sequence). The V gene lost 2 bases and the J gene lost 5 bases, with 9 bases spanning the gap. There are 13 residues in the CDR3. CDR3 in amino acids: CASSIKSLETQYF. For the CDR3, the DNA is TGTGCCAGTAGTATAAAGTCTCTCGAGACCCAGTACTTC.

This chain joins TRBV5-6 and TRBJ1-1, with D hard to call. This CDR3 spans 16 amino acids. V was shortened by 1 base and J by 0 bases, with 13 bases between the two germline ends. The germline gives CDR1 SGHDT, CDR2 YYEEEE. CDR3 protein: CASSLSESYMNTEAFF. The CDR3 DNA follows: TGTGCCAGCAGCTTGTCTGAGTCTTATATGAACACTGAAGCTTTCTTT.

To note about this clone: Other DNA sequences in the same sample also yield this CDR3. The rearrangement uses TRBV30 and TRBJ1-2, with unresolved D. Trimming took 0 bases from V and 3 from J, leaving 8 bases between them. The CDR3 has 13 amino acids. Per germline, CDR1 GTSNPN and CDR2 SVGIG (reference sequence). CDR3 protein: CAWSVGSDYGYTF. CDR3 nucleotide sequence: TGTGCCTGGAGTGTAGGCAGCGACTATGGCTACACCTTC. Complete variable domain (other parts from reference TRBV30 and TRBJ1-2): SQTIHQWPATLVQPVGSPLSLECTVEGTSNPNLYWYRQAAGRGLQLLFYSVGIGQISSEVPQNLSASRPQDRQFILSSKKLLLSDSGFYLCAWSVGSDYGYTFGSGTRLTVV.

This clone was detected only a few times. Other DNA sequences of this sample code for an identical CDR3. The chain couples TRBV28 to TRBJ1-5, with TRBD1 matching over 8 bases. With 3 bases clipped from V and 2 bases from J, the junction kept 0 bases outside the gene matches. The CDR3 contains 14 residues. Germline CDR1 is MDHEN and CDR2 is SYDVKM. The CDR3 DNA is TGTGCCAGCAGTTTGACAGGGGGCAATCAGCCCCAGCATTTT. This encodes CASSLTGGNQPQHF.

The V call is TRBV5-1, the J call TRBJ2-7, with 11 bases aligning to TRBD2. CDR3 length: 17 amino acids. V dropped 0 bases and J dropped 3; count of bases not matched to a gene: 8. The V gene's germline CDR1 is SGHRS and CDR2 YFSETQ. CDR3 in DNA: TGCGCCAGCAGCTTGGCCGCTGGTAGCGGGAGGGACTACGAGCAGTACTTC. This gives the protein CASSLAAGSGRDYEQYF.

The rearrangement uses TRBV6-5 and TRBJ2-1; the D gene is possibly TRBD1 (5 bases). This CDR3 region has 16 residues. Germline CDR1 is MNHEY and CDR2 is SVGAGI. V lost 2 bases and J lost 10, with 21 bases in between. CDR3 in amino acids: CASSYTTGAPQGEQFF. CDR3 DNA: TGTGCCAGCAGTTACACAACAGGAGCACCCCAGGGAGAGCAGTTCTTC.

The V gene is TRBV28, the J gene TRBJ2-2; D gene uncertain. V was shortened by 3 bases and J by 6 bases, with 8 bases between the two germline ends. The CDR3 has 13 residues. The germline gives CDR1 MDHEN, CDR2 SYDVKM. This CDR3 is CASSFGSPGELFF. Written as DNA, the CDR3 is TGTGCCAGCAGTTTCGGTAGTCCCGGGGAGCTGTTTTTT.

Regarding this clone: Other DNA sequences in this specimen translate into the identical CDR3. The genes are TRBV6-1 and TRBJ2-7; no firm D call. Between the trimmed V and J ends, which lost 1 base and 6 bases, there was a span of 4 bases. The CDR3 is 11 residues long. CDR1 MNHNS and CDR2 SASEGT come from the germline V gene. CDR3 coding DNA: TGTGCCAGCAGTGAAGGCTTCGAGCAGTACTTC. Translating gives CASSEGFEQYF.

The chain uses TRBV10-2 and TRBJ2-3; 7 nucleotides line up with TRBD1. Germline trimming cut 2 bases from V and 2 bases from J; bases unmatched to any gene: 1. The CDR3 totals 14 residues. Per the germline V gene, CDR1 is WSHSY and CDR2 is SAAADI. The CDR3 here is CASSEGQDTDTQYF. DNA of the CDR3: TGCGCCAGCAGTGAGGGACAGGACACAGATACGCAGTATTTT.

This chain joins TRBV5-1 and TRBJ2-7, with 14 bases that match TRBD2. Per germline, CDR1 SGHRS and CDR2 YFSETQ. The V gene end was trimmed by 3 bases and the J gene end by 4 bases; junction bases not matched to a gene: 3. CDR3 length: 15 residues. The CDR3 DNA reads TGCGCCAGCAGCTCGGGACTAGCGGGGGATTACGAGCAGTACTTC. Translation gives CASSSGLAGDYEQYF.

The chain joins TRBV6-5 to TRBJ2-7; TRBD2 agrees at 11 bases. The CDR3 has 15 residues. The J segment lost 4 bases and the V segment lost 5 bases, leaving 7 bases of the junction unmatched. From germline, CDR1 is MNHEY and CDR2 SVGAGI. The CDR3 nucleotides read TGTGCCAGCAGTCTCATTCCTAGCGGGAGGTACGAGCAGTACTTC. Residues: CASSLIPSGRYEQYF.